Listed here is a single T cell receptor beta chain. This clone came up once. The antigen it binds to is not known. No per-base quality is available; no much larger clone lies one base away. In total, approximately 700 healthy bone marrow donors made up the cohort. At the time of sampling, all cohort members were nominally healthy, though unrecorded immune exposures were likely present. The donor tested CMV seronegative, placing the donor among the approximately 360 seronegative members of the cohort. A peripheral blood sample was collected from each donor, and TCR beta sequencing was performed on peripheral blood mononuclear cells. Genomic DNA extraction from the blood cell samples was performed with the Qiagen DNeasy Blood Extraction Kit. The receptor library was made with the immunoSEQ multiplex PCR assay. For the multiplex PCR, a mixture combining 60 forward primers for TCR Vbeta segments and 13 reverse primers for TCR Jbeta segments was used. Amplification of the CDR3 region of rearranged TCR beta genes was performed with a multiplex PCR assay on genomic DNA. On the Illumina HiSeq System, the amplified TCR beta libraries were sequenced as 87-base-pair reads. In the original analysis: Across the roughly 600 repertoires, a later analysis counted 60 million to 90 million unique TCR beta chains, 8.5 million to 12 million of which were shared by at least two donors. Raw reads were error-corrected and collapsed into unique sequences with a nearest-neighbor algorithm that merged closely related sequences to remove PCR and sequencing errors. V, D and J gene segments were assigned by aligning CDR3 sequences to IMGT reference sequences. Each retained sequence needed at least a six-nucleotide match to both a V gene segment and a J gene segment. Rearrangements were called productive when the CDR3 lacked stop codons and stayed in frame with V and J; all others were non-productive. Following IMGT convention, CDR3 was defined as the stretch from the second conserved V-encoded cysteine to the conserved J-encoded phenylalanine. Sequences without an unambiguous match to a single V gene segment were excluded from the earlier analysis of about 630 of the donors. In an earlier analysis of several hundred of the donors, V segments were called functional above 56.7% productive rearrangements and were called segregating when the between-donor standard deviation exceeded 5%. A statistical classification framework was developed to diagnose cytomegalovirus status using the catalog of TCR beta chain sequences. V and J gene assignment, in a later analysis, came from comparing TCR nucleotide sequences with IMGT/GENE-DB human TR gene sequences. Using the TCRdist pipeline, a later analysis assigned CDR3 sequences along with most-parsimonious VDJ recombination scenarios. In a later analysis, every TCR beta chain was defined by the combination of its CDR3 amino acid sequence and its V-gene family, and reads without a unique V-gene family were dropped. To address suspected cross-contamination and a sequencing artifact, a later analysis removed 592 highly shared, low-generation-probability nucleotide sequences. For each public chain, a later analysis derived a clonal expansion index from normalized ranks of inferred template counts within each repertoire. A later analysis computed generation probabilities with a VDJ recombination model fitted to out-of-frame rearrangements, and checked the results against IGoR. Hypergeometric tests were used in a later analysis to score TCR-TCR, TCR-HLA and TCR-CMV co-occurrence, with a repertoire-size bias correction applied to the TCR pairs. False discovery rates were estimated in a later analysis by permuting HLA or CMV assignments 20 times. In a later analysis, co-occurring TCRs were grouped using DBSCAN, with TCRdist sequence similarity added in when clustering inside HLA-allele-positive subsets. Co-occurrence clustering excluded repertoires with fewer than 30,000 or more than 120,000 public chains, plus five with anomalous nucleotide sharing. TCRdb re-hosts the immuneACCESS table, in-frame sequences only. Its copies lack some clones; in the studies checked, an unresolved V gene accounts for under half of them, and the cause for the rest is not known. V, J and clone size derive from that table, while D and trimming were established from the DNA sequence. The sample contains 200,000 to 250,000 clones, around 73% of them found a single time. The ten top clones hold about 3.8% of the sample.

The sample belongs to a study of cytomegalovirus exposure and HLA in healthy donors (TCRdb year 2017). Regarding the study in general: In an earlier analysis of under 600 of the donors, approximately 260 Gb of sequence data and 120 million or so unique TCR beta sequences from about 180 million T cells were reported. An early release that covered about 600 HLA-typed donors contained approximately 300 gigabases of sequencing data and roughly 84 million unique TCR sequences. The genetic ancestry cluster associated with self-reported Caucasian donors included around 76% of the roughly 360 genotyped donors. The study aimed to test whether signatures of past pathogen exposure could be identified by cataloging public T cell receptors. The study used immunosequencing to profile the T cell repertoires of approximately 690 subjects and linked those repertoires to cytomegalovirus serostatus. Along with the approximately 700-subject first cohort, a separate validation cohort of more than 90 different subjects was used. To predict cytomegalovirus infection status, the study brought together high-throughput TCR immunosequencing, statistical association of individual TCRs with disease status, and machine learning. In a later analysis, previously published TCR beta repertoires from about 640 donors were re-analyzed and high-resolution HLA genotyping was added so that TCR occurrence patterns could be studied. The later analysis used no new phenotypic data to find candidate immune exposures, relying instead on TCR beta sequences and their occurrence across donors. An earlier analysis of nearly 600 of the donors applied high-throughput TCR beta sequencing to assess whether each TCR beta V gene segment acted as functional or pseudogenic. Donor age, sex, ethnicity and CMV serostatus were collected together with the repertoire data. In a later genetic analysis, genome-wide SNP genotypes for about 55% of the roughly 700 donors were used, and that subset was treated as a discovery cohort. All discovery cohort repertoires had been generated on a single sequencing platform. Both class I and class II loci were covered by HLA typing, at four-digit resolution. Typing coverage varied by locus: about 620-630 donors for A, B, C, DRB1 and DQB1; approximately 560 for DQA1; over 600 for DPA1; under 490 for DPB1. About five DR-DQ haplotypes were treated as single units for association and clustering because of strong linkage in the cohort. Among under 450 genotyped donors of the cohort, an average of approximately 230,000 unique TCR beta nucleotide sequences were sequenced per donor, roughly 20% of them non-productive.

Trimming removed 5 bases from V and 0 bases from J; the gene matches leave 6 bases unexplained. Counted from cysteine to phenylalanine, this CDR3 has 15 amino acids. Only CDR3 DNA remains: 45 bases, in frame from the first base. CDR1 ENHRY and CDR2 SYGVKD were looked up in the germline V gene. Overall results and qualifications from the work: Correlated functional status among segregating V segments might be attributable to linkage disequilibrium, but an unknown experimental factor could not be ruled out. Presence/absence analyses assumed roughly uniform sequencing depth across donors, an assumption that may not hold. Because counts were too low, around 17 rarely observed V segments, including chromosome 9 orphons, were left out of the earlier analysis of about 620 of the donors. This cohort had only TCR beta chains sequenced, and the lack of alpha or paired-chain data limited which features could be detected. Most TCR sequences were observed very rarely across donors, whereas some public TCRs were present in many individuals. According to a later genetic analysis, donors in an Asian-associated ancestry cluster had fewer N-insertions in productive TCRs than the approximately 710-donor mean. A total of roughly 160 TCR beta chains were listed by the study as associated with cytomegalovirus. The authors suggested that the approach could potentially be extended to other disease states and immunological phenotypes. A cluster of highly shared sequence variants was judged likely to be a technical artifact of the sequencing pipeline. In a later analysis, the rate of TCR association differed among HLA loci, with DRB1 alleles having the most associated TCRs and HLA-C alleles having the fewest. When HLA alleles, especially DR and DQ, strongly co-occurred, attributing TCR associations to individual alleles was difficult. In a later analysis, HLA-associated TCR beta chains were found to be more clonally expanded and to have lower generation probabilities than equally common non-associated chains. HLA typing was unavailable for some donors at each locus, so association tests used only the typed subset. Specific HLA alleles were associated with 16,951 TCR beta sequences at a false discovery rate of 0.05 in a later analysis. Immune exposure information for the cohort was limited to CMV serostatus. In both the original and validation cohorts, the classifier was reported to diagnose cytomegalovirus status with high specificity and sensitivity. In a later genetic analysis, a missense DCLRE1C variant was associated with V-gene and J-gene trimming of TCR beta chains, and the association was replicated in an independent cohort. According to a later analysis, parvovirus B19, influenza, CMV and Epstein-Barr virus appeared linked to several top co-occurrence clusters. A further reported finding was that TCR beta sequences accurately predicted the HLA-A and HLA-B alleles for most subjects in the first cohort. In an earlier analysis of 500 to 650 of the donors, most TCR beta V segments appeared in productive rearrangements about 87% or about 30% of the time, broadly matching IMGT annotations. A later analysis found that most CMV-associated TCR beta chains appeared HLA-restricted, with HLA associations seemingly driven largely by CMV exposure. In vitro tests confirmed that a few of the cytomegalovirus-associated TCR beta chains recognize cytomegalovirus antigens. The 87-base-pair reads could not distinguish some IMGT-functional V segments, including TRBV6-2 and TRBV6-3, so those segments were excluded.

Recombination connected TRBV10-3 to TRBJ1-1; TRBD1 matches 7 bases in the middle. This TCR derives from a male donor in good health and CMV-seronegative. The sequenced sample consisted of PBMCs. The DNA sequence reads TGTGCCATCAGTCGTGTGGACAGGATGAACACTGAAGCTTTCTTT. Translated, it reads CAISRVDRMNTEAFF.